This TCR beta chain emerged from a study of cytomegalovirus exposure and HLA in healthy donors. The study's findings and limits: Later analysis showed TCR association rates varying by HLA locus, highest for DRB1 and lowest for HLA-C. Rare TCR sequences predominated, though certain public TCRs were found in many donors. CMV antigen specificity of three CMV-associated chains was confirmed in vitro. With later analysis, a missense DCLRE1C variant became linked to TCR beta V- and J-gene trimming.

A multiplex PCR was run with 60 Vbeta primers and 13 Jbeta primers. The table came from immunoSEQ multiplex PCR; TCRdb's copy has only in-frame clones and leaves some out. The repertoire holds under 200,000 clones, with around four fifths as singletons. Remarks on this clone: Its antigen is not known.

V dropped 1 base and J dropped 10; count of bases not matched to a gene: 7. The CDR3 covers 15 residues. From germline, CDR1 is SEHNR and CDR2 FQNEAQ (reference sequence). This clonotype was sampled from a woman in her 30s in good health and CMV-seronegative. Sequencing input: PBMCs. This chain uses TRBV7-9 with TRBJ1-4; 9 nucleotides match TRBD1. CDR3 sequence: CASSLEGTGHGKLFF. For the CDR3, the DNA is TGTGCCAGCAGCTTAGAGGGGACAGGGCATGGAAAACTGTTTTTT.